The T cell receptor (beta chain) under discussion was sequenced for a study of T cells expressing NK-cell markers. TCRdb re-called the 5' RACE reads, yielding one record per CDR3 amino acid sequence without DNA. Across approximately 150,000 distinct CDR3 sequences, the top ten clones capture 12% of the sample. The CDR3 is 16 residues long. The germline CDR1 and CDR2 sequences are MNHEY and SVGAGI. The chain has TRBV6-5 and TRBJ2-3. This sequence was found in a man aged 18 to 30 in good health. Sequenced sample: blood T cells: a sorted CD56 or NKG2C T cell subset, CD4+ or CD8+ T cells, or bulk PBMC T cells (not recorded which). CDR3 residues: CASSYSAGTTTDTQYF.